The next 8 T cell receptor beta chains were all read from a single sample in a study of cytomegalovirus exposure and HLA in healthy donors. PCR was performed using 60 Vbeta and 13 Jbeta primers. Measured with immunoSEQ multiplex PCR; TCRdb has only the in-frame clones, and not every one. The table has 100,000 to 150,000 clones, approximately 75% seen once. Sequencing was done on a sample of PBMCs. The receptors originated from a woman aged 45-65 years in good health and CMV-seronegative.

This clone was seen just once. The chain links TRBV7-2 to TRBJ1-1; tentatively, D is TRBD1 (6 bases). Trimming removed 3 bases at V and 2 bases at J, with 13 bases between. Germline V CDR1 and CDR2: SGHTA, FQGNSA. The CDR3 extends over 15 amino acids. CDR3 amino acids: CASSFQGSFNTEAFF. Here the CDR3 DNA reads TGTGCCAGCAGCTTCCAGGGGTCGTTCAACACTGAAGCTTTCTTT.

Only one count was recorded for this clone. The V gene is TRBV2, the J gene TRBJ2-5; 12 bases match TRBD1. Germline loops: CDR1 SNHLY, CDR2 FYNNEI. After removal of 6 bases from V and 5 bases from J, the junction contained 7 bases not matched to a gene. The CDR3 contains 15 residues. The DNA for the CDR3 is TGTGCCAGCAGGACCGGGACAGGGGGCTTGGAGACCCAGTACTTC. This encodes CASRTGTGGLETQYF.

In this sample, this clone turned up once. This chain uses TRBV29-1 with TRBJ1-2, with 7 bases identical to TRBD1. The CDR3 loop spans 14 amino acids. Trimming took 3 bases from V and 0 from J; bases not matched to a gene: 4. Germline-derived CDR1 and CDR2 are SQVTM and ANQGSEA. CDR3 region: CSVDVGGTNYGYTF. CDR3 DNA: TGCAGCGTTGACGTAGGGGGCACTAACTATGGCTACACCTTC.

This clone has only a few counts. The chain carries TRBV21-1 and TRBJ1-5; the table assigns TRBD1, which was not confirmed against the DNA. TRBV21-1 has pseudogene status. The CDR3 is 17 residues long. The DNA for the CDR3 is TGTGCCAGCACCACGGCTAGGGGCAGGCGTCGCAATCAGCCCCAGCATTTT. Amino acids: CASTTARGRRRNQPQHF.

This rearrangement joins TRBV6-1 to TRBJ1-2; 11 bases line up with TRBD1. This CDR3 spans 13 amino acids. The V and J ends lost 5 bases and 5 bases, in that order; junction bases with no gene match: 1. From germline, CDR1 is MNHNS and CDR2 SASEGT. This CDR3 is CASSRDRGYGYTF. The CDR3 DNA follows: TGTGCCAGCAGTCGGGACAGGGGGTATGGCTACACCTTC.

The V call is TRBV29-1, the J call TRBJ2-7, with TRBD2 as a possible D gene (6 bases). The CDR3 is 12 amino acids. Looked up from germline, CDR1 is SQVTM and CDR2 is ANQGSEA. Trimming cost V 8 bases and J 5 bases, with 16 bases left between them. As DNA, the CDR3 is TGCAGCATCTCGCGGGGTTCGGACGAGCAGTACTTC. It specifies CSISRGSDEQYF.

This chain connects TRBV7-2 to TRBJ1-1; 7 bases fit TRBD1. The V segment lost 5 bases and the J segment 0 bases; nucleotides outside the gene matches: 9. The CDR3 covers 16 residues. Germline V CDR1 and CDR2: SGHTA, FQGNSA. The chain's CDR3 is CASSPRQGHLNTEAFF. The CDR3 DNA reads TGTGCCAGCAGCCCAAGACAGGGACACCTGAACACTGAAGCTTTCTTT.

The chain recombines TRBV11-3 with TRBJ2-2, with 7 bases fitting TRBD1. Germline loops: CDR1 SGHNT, CDR2 YENEEA. Losses at the gene ends were 4 bases for V and 4 bases for J; bases not matched to a gene: 6. This CDR3 has 15 residues. In DNA form, the CDR3 reads TGTGCCAGCAGCTCTCCTTACAGGGGCACCGGGGAGCTGTTTTTT. Its translation: CASSSPYRGTGELFF.